This is a list of T cell receptor beta chains from one sample in a study of blood T cell repertoires in COVID-19. Sequenced by immunoSEQ multiplex PCR; TCRdb stores in-frame clones only, minus some. The table shows 170,000 or so clones, with approximately 88% occurring only once. The sequencing sample was made of peripheral blood. The source is a woman aged 60-70 years with acute or convalescent COVID-19. Each CDR3 is given with its conserved first and last residue. The D gene is left open where the match is weak. Not every row has a clone size; where given, it reads once, few, many or a size class.

abundance	v_gene	d_gene	j_gene	CDR3aa	CDR3nt
few	TRBV9	TRBD1	TRBJ1-1	CASSGSRGTVMNTEAFF	TGTGCCAGCAGCGGAAGCAGGGGGACTGTCATGAACACTGAAGCTTTCTTT
-	TRBV7-2	TRBD2	TRBJ2-3	CASSRSGGALDTQYF	TGTGCCAGCAGCCGGAGCGGGGGGGCGTTAGATACGCAGTATTTT
-	TRBV5-1	TRBD1	TRBJ1-1	CASSLRQGGGNTEAFF	TGCGCCAGCAGCCTAAGACAGGGGGGAGGGAACACTGAAGCTTTCTTT
-	TRBV7-2	-	TRBJ1-2	CASSLMGGGNYGYTF	TGTGCCAGCAGCTTAATGGGGGGAGGTAACTATGGCTACACCTTC
-	TRBV10-2	-	TRBJ2-7	CASSDGSSYEQYF	TGCGCCAGCAGTGACGGTAGCTCCTACGAGCAGTACTTC
-	TRBV6-5	TRBD2	TRBJ2-5	CASSSVAGGNQETQYF	TGTGCCAGCAGTTCTGTAGCGGGGGGAAACCAAGAGACCCAGTACTTC
-	TRBV6-2/TRBV6-3	-	TRBJ1-1	CASSYSRENTEAFF	TGTGCCAGCAGTTACTCCAGGGAGAACACTGAAGCTTTCTTT
-	TRBV16	TRBD1	TRBJ1-2	CASSPPDRVLGGYTF	TGTGCCAGCAGCCCCCCGGACAGGGTCCTGGGTGGCTACACCTTC
-	TRBV10-3	-	TRBJ2-2	CAISDQAARGTGELFF	TGTGCCATCAGTGACCAAGCAGCACGAGGGACCGGGGAGCTGTTTTTT
-	TRBV3-1/TRBV3-2	-	TRBJ2-5	CASSSRGGAKETQYF	TGTGCCAGCAGCTCCCGAGGGGGGGCCAAAGAGACCCAGTACTTC
-	TRBV6-6	TRBD1	TRBJ2-7	CASSYSDRPPYEQYF	TGTGCCAGCAGTTACTCGGACAGGCCTCCCTACGAGCAGTACTTC
-	TRBV2	TRBD1	TRBJ1-1	CASSGTVETEAFF	TGTGCCAGCAGCGGGACAGTCGAAACTGAAGCTTTCTTT
-	TRBV2	TRBD2	TRBJ2-5	CASTATSGVETQYF	TGTGCCAGCACCGCTACTAGCGGGGTAGAGACCCAGTACTTC
once	TRBV7-9	TRBD2	TRBJ2-3	CASSFGLAGGTDTQYF	TGTGCCAGCAGCTTCGGACTAGCGGGGGGCACAGATACGCAGTATTTT
-	TRBV4-2	-	TRBJ2-7	CASSQGAYEQYF	TGTGCCAGCAGCCAAGGAGCTTACGAGCAGTACTTC
once	TRBV9	TRBD2	TRBJ2-5	CASSAGGLAGVQETQYF	TGTGCCAGCAGCGCCGGGGGGCTAGCGGGGGTACAAGAGACCCAGTACTTC
-	TRBV6-6	-	TRBJ1-5	CASSWGDTQGMPQHF	TGTGCCAGCAGTTGGGGTGACACCCAGGGAATGCCCCAGCATTTT
few	TRBV5-4	TRBD1	TRBJ1-2	CASSLQGGDGYTF	TGTGCCAGCAGCTTACAGGGGGGAGATGGCTACACCTTC
-	TRBV20-1	-	TRBJ2-7	CSASRGQSSYEQYF	TGCAGTGCTAGTAGGGGCCAAAGCTCCTACGAGCAGTACTTC
-	TRBV7-3	-	TRBJ1-1	CASKYRDNTEAFF	TGTGCCAGCAAATACAGGGATAACACTGAAGCTTTCTTT
few	TRBV14	-	TRBJ2-3	CASSRYVTGASTDTQYF	TGTGCCAGCAGCCGATACGTTACAGGTGCTAGCACAGATACGCAGTATTTT
-	TRBV6-6	-	TRBJ1-1	CASSSSNFEAFF	TGTGCCAGCAGTAGTAGCAACTTTGAAGCTTTCTTT